Following are 27 T cell receptor beta chains from one sample sequenced in a study of blood T cell repertoires in COVID-19. The data were produced by immunoSEQ multiplex PCR, yet TCRdb's version contains in-frame clones alone and is incomplete. The repertoire consists of 140,000 to 150,000 clones, with more than 75% occurring once and the leading ten covering 8.6%. Specimen: peripheral blood. These receptors came from a woman between 45 and 60 years old with active or convalescent COVID-19.

The chain uses TRBV28 and TRBJ2-7, with 7 bases aligning to TRBD2. Losses at the gene ends were 3 bases for V and 1 base for J; bases not matched to a gene: 18. From germline, CDR1 is MDHEN and CDR2 SYDVKM. The CDR3 spans 19 residues. In DNA, the CDR3 is TGTGCCAGCAGTTTCCCGCGCCTATCAAGGCGGGGGAGGTCCTACGAGCAGTACTTC. Its protein product is CASSFPRLSRRGRSYEQYF.

The V gene is TRBV11-2, the J gene TRBJ2-1, with TRBD2 identical over 8 bases. J was trimmed by 8 bases and V by 4 bases; bases with no gene match: 10. Per germline, CDR1 SGHAT and CDR2 FQNNGV. The CDR3 totals 15 residues. The CDR3 protein is CASSSLSGSNYEQFF. Written as DNA, the CDR3 is TGTGCCAGCAGCTCTTTAAGCGGGAGTAACTATGAGCAGTTCTTC.

Comment on this clone: The identical CDR3 is also encoded by other nucleotide sequences in the sample. The V and J genes are TRBV19 and TRBJ1-5; no clear D gene. CDR3 length: 15 residues. CDR1 is LNHDA and CDR2 is SQIVND in the germline V gene (reference sequence). V shed 3 bases and J shed 1 base, with 10 bases lying between them. CDR3 DNA sequence: TGTGCCAGTAGTATGGGCAGTACAAGCAATCAGCCCCAGCATTTT. Translated: CASSMGSTSNQPQHF.

The chain couples TRBV12-3 or TRBV12-4 to TRBJ2-1; the D is unclear. Trimming cost V 3 bases and J 4 bases, with 7 bases left between them. The CDR3 has 13 residues. CDR3 nucleotide sequence: TGTGCCAGCAGTTTGTTCGGGTACAATGAGCAGTTCTTC. Protein: CASSLFGYNEQFF.

This CDR3 reads CASSGPIQGTEQFF. The CDR3 region has the DNA TGTGCCAGCAGTGGCCCAATTCAGGGTACTGAGCAGTTCTTC. The rearrangement joins TRBV2 to TRBJ2-1; D might be TRBD1 (5 bases). This CDR3 region has 14 residues. Trimming cost V 4 bases and J 9 bases, with 16 bases left between them. Germline CDR1 is SNHLY and CDR2 is FYNNEI.

This sequence joins TRBV4-2 and TRBJ2-2; 9 bases agree with TRBD2. The V segment lost 1 base and the J segment 4 bases; nucleotides outside the gene matches: 10. The CDR3 runs to 18 residues. CDR1 LGHNA and CDR2 YNFKEQ come from the germline V gene. DNA of the CDR3: TGTGCCAGCAGCCAAGCAGTCCAGGGACTAGCTTTCACCGGGGAGCTGTTTTTT. Translation: CASSQAVQGLAFTGELFF.

This rearrangement joins TRBV5-1 to TRBJ2-2, with TRBD1 identical over 8 bases. V was clipped by 0 bases and J by 1 base; unmatched bases: 2. Germline CDR1 reads SGHRS; CDR2 reads YFSETQ. There are 16 residues in the CDR3. The CDR3 coding sequence is TGCGCCAGCAGCTTGGGGACAGGGAGGAACACCGGGGAGCTGTTTTTT. As protein: CASSLGTGRNTGELFF. Full variable domain (outside the CDR3, taken from reference TRBV5-1 and TRBJ2-2): KAGVTQTPRYLIKTRGQQVTLSCSPISGHRSVSWYQQTPGQGLQFLFEYFSETQRNKGNFPGRFSGRQFSNSRSEMNVSTLELGDSALYLCASSLGTGRNTGELFFGEGSRLTVL.

V gene TRBV7-9 combines with J gene TRBJ1-2; 7 bases fit TRBD1. V shed 5 bases, J shed 4 bases, and the junction held 4 bases outside the gene matches. The germline V gene encodes CDR1 SEHNR and CDR2 FQNEAQ (reference sequence). This CDR3 comprises 13 residues. The CDR3 nucleotides read TGTGCCAGCAGCCGGGGACAGTCCTATGGCTACACCTTC. This sequence encodes CASSRGQSYGYTF.

The chain uses TRBV15 and TRBJ1-1, with 7 bases lining up with TRBD1. With 6 bases clipped from V and 4 bases from J, the junction kept 14 bases outside the gene matches. This CDR3 spans 16 amino acids. In germline, CDR1 is LNHNV, CDR2 YYDKDF (reference sequence). The CDR3 spells CATRDREGGWGTEAFF. The CDR3, as DNA: TGTGCCACCAGAGACAGGGAAGGAGGATGGGGCACTGAAGCTTTCTTT.

This clone occurred once. The chain joins TRBV27 to TRBJ1-1; weak D call: TRBD1 (6 bases). Germline values: CDR1 MNHEY, CDR2 SMNVEV (reference sequence). Between the trimmed V and J ends, which lost 3 bases and 4 bases, there was a span of 9 bases. This CDR3 is built from 13 residues. The CDR3 is CASSFTGTTEAFF. The CDR3 DNA follows: TGTGCCAGCAGTTTTACAGGGACCACTGAAGCTTTCTTT.

The chain joins TRBV7-2 to TRBJ1-1, with TRBD1 matching 7 bases. The CDR3 totals 13 residues. Germline V gene data show CDR1 as SGHTA and CDR2 as FQGNSA. The J segment lost 10 bases and the V segment lost 5 bases, leaving 10 bases of the junction unmatched. The CDR3 DNA reads TGTGCCAGCAGCCCCCACCTCGGACAGGTAGCTTTCTTT. Translated: CASSPHLGQVAFF.

V is TRBV27 and J is TRBJ2-1; 10 nucleotides agree with TRBD2. There are 13 residues in the CDR3. V lost 9 bases to trimming and J lost 10 bases; unmatched junction nucleotides: 9. Germline V lookup: CDR1 MNHEY, CDR2 SMNVEV (reference sequence). The DNA for the CDR3 is TGTGCCAGAAAGCGGGAGGGCTCGTGGGAGCAGTTCTTC. It codes for CARKREGSWEQFF.

This clone has only one observation. The chain couples TRBV7-2 to TRBJ2-7; D is perhaps TRBD2 (6 bases). There are 13 residues in the CDR3. V lost 8 bases to trimming and J lost 4 bases, with 15 bases between them. The germline gives CDR1 SGHTA, CDR2 FQGNSA. The CDR3 reads CASGGRGDYEQYF. Written as DNA, the CDR3 is TGTGCCAGCGGTGGGCGCGGGGATTACGAGCAGTACTTC.

This clone appeared once. This chain uses TRBV11-2 with TRBJ1-4; no clear D gene. Germline-derived CDR1 and CDR2 are SGHAT and FQNNGV. Trimming took 5 bases from V and 0 from J, leaving 22 bases between them. The CDR3 is 19 residues long. CDR3: CASSPLGAHELATNEKLFF. CDR3 DNA: TGTGCCAGCAGCCCTCTAGGCGCCCATGAACTTGCAACTAATGAAAAACTGTTTTTT.

V is TRBV7-6 and J is TRBJ2-1, with a tentative D call TRBD2 (6 bases). Germline V gives CDR1 SGHVS, CDR2 FNYEAQ. This CDR3 comprises 15 residues. With 2 bases removed from V and 8 bases from J, the gap between germline ends came to 16 bases. As DNA, the CDR3 is TGTGCCAGCAGCTTAACAGGACTATCGAGTGATGAGCAGTTCTTC. As protein: CASSLTGLSSDEQFF.

V usage is TRBV7-3 and J usage is TRBJ2-7; perhaps TRBD2 as D (6 bases). There are 15 residues in the CDR3. Between the trimmed V and J ends, which lost 3 bases and 0 bases, there was a span of 12 bases. Germline V gives CDR1 SGHTA, CDR2 FQGTGA. The CDR3 DNA follows: TGTGCCAGCAGCTTTTCCGGAGGGCGCTCCTACGAGCAGTACTTC. This translates into CASSFSGGRSYEQYF.

The chain has TRBV18 and TRBJ1-2; D ambiguous. V lost 2 bases to trimming and J lost 9 bases, with 16 bases between them. The CDR3 spans 14 residues. The germline V gene encodes CDR1 KGHSH and CDR2 LQKENI. Here the CDR3 reads CASSPVARELRYTF. The CDR3, as DNA: TGTGCCAGCTCACCAGTAGCCCGGGAGTTGCGCTACACCTTC.

V gene TRBV18 combines with J gene TRBJ1-2; possible D gene TRBD1, 6 bases. Per germline, CDR1 KGHSH and CDR2 LQKENI. The CDR3 is 14 residues long. Trimming shortened V by 3 bases and J by 4 bases, and 12 bases separated the two germline ends. CDR3 residues: CASSPGRGAYGYTF. CDR3 bases: TGTGCCAGCTCACCGGGCCGGGGGGCCTATGGCTACACCTTC.

The chain couples TRBV7-2 to TRBJ1-5; D is unresolved. Trimming cost V 2 bases and J 0 bases, with 8 bases left between them. The germline gives CDR1 SGHTA, CDR2 FQGNSA. This CDR3 is 15 amino acids long. The CDR3 protein is CASSLTVYSNQPQHF. DNA for the CDR3: TGTGCCAGCAGCTTAACGGTCTATAGCAATCAGCCCCAGCATTTT.

This sequence joins TRBV7-2 and TRBJ1-3; TRBD1 agrees at 7 bases. With V trimmed by 1 base and J by 2 bases, 2 bases remained unmatched. CDR3 length equals 15 residues. Germline assignment: CDR1 SGHTA and CDR2 FQGNSA. The CDR3 spells CASSLGDRAGNTIYF. The DNA of the CDR3 is TGTGCCAGCAGCTTAGGAGACAGGGCTGGAAACACCATATATTTT.

The table lists this clone with a few counts. The genes are TRBV29-1 and TRBJ1-1; D gene unclear. The CDR3 length is 12 residues. Germline V lookup: CDR1 SQVTM, CDR2 ANQGSEA. Deletions cut 4 bases from V and 1 base from J, with 7 bases between. The CDR3 nucleotides read TGCAGCGTTGGGTACGGGAACACTGAAGCTTTCTTT. Protein: CSVGYGNTEAFF.

This chain links TRBV2 with TRBJ2-5; 7 bases are shared with TRBD2. Losses at the gene ends were 3 bases for V and 3 bases for J; bases not matched to a gene: 10. Looked up from germline, CDR1 is SNHLY and CDR2 is FYNNEI. The CDR3 is 16 residues long. Here the CDR3 reads CASSDGSGTIEETQYF. The CDR3 bases are TGTGCCAGCAGTGATGGTTCCGGGACTATCGAAGAGACCCAGTACTTC.

This chain uses TRBV5-1 with TRBJ2-7, with TRBD1 matching over 9 bases. Looked up from germline, CDR1 is SGHRS and CDR2 is YFSETQ. The CDR3 has 15 amino acids. After removal of 3 bases from V and 5 bases from J, the junction contained 9 bases not matched to a gene. This CDR3 is CASSWGTGNVDEQYF. DNA for the CDR3: TGCGCCAGCAGCTGGGGGACAGGGAACGTTGACGAGCAGTACTTC.

The V and J genes are TRBV4-2 and TRBJ1-3; D is undetermined. CDR3 length: 15 residues. CDR1 and CDR2 from the germline V gene are LGHNA and YNFKEQ. Trimming cost V 0 bases and J 0 bases, with 6 bases left between them. Written as DNA, the CDR3 is TGTGCCAGCAGCCAAGATGACTTCTCTGGAAACACCATATATTTT. The encoded protein is CASSQDDFSGNTIYF.

J is TRBJ1-3 and V is TRBV9, with D hard to call. Trimming took 4 bases from V and 2 from J, leaving 16 bases between them. Germline V gene sequence: CDR1 SGDLS, CDR2 YYNGEE. The CDR3 covers 16 residues. The CDR3 bases are TGTGCCAGCAGCCAACCAAGGGAGCACGCTGGAAACACCATATATTTT. Protein: CASSQPREHAGNTIYF.

This chain connects TRBV27 to TRBJ2-7; D not certain. The V end was cut by 8 bases, the J end by 3 bases, with 5 bases between. This CDR3 region has 10 residues. Germline loops: CDR1 MNHEY, CDR2 SMNVEV (reference sequence). CDR3 nucleotide sequence: TGTGCCAGCGGGCGCTACGAGCAGTACTTC. Translating gives CASGRYEQYF.

In regard to this clone: The same CDR3 is also encoded by other DNA sequences in this sample. The chain carries TRBV12-3 or TRBV12-4 and TRBJ1-1, with unresolved D. V lost 3 bases to trimming and J lost 0 bases, with 5 bases between them. The length of the CDR3 is 13 residues. The CDR3 is CASSFGLNTEAFF. The DNA of the CDR3 is TGTGCCAGCAGTTTCGGGTTGAACACTGAAGCTTTCTTT.